The T cell receptor (beta chain) under discussion was sequenced for a study of blood T cells in healthy people across ages. This CDR3 is 15 amino acids long. The junction had 3 bases not matched to a gene; V was cut back by 5 bases and J by 2 bases. This clonotype was seen at least ten times. Ranging in age from about 6 to 100, the donors were healthy Caucasian individuals from Russia. Every sample yielded at least 6.5 million isolated PBMCs. The use of a sample-barcoded 5' primer and a J-beta primer mix characterized a second PCR of roughly 6 to 12 cycles. Researchers report that each sample yielded at least 3 million CDR3-containing paired-end reads. TCRdb redid the calling of the 5' RACE reads with MiXCR, one entry per CDR3 protein. The sample has about 1,400,000 distinct CDR3 sequences, around 39% seen once.

The sample taken for sequencing was blood. V usage is TRBV12-3 or TRBV12-4 and J usage is TRBJ2-6; 7 bases fit TRBD2. This TCR came from a woman between 18 and 29 years old in good health. CDR3: CASSPRGAGANVLTF. CDR3 nucleotides: TGTGCCAGCAGTCCTCGGGGGGCTGGGGCCAACGTCCTGACTTTC.